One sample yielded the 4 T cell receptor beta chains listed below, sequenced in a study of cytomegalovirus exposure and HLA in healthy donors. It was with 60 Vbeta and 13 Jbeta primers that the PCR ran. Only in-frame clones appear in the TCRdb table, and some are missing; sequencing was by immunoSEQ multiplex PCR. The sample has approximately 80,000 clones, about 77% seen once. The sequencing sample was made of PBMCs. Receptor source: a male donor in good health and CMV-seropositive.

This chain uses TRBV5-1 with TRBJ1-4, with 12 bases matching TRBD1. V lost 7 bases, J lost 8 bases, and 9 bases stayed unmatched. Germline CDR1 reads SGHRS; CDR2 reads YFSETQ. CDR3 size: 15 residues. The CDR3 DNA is TGCGCCAGCGGCCGGACCGGGACAGGGGGCGAAAAACTGTTTTTT. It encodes CASGRTGTGGEKLFF.

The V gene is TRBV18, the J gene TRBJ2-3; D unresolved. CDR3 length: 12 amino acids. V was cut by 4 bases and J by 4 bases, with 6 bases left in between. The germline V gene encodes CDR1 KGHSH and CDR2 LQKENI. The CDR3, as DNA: TGTGCCAGCTCACAGCTGCCAGATACGCAGTATTTT. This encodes CASSQLPDTQYF.

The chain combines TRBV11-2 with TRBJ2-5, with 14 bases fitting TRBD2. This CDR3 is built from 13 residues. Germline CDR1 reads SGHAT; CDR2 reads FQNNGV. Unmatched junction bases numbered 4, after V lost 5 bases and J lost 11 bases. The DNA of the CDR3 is TGTGCCAGCAGCGAGGGACTAGCGGGAGCGCAGTACTTC. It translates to CASSEGLAGAQYF.

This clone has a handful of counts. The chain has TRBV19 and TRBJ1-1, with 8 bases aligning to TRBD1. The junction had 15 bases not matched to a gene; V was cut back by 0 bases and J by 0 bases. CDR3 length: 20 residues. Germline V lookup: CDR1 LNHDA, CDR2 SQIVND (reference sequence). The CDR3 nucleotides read TGTGCCAGTAGTATAGATCCCGGGACAGGACGAAATTGGATGAACACTGAAGCTTTCTTT. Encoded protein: CASSIDPGTGRNWMNTEAFF. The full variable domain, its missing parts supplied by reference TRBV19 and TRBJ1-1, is DGGITQSPKYLFRKEGQNVTLSCEQNLNHDAMYWYRQDPGQGLRLIYYSQIVNDFQKGDIAEGYSVSREKKESFPLTVTSAQKNPTAFYLCASSIDPGTGRNWMNTEAFFGQGTRLTVV.